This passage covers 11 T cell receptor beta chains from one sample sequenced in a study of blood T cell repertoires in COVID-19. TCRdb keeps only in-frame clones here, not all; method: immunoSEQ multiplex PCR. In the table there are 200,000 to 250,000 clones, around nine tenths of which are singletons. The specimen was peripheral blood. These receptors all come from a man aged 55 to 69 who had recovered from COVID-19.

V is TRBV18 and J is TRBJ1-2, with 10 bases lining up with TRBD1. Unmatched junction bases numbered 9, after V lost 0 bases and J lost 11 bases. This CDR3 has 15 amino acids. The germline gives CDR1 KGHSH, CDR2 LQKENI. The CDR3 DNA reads TGTGCCAGCTCACCACCGGGACAGGGGAAAGAAGGTTACACCTTC. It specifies CASSPPGQGKEGYTF.

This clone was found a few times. CDR3 amino acids: CSASEGLDQPQHF. DNA for the CDR3: TGCAGTGCTAGTGAGGGGCTTGATCAGCCCCAGCATTTT. The chain links TRBV20-1 to TRBJ1-5; tentatively, D is TRBD1 (5 bases). The CDR3 has 13 residues. Trimming shortened V by 3 bases and J by 5 bases, and 11 bases separated the two germline ends. The V gene's germline CDR1 is DFQATT and CDR2 SNEGSKA (reference sequence).

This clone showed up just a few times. In DNA form, the CDR3 reads TGTGCCATCAGTGACAAGCGGGTGTTATACAATGAGCAGTTCTTC. Protein product: CAISDKRVLYNEQFF. The chain carries TRBV10-3 and TRBJ2-1; D is perhaps TRBD2 (6 bases). V lost 3 bases, J lost 4 bases, and 13 bases lay in between. Germline V CDR1 and CDR2: ENHRY, SYGVKD. This CDR3 is 15 amino acids long.

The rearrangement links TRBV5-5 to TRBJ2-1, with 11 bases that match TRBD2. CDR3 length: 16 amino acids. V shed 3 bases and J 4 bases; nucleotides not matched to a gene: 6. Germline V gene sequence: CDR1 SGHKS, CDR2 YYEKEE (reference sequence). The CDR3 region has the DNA TGTGCCAGCAGCTGGAGCCCTAGCGGGGGGTACAATGAGCAGTTCTTC. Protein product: CASSWSPSGGYNEQFF.

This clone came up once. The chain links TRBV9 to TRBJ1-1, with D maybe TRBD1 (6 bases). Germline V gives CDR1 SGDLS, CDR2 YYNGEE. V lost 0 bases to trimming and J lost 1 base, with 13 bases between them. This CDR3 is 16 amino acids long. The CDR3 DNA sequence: TGTGCCAGCAGCGTAGGTGCGGGGGGGGCGAACACTGAAGCTTTCTTT. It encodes CASSVGAGGANTEAFF.

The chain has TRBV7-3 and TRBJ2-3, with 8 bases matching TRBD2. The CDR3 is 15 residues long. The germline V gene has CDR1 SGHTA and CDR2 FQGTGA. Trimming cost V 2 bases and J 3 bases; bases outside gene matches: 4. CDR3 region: CASSLAGGETDTQYF. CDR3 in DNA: TGTGCCAGCAGCTTAGCGGGAGGCGAAACAGATACGCAGTATTTT.

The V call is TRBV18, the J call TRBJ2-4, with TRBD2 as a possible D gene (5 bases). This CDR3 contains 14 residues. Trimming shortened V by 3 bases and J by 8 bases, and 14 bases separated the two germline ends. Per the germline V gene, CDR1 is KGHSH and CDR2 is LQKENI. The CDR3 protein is CASSPGEGRDIQYF. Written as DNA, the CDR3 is TGTGCCAGCTCACCCGGCGAGGGTAGGGACATTCAGTACTTC. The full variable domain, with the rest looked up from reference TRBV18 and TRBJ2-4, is NAGVMQNPRHLVRRRGQEARLRCSPMKGHSHVYWYRQLPEEGLKFMVYLQKENIIDESGMPKERFSAEFPKEGPSILRIQQVVRGDSAAYFCASSPGEGRDIQYFGAGTRLSVL.

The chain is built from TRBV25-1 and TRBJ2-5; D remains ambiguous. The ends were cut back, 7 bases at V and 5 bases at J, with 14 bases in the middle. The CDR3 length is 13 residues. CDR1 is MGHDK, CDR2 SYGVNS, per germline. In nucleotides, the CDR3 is TGTGCCAGCACTTTTCCTGGAGCGGAGACCCAGTACTTC. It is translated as CASTFPGAETQYF.

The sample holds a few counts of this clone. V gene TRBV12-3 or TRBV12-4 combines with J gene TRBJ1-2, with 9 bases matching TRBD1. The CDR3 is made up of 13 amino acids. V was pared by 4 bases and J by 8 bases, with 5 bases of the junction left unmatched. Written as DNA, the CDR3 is TGTGCCAGCAGTTATCACAGGGGGCAAGGCTACACCTTC. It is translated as CASSYHRGQGYTF.

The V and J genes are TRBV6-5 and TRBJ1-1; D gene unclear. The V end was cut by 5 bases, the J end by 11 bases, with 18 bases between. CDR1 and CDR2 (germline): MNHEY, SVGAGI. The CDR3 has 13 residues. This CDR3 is CASSRTSGVEAFF. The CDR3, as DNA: TGTGCCAGCAGTAGGACCTCCGGGGTCGAGGCTTTCTTT.

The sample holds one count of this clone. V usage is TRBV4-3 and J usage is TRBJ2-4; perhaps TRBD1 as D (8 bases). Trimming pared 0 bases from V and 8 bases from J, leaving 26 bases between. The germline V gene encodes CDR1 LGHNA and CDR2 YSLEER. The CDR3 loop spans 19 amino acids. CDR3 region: CASSQEYGRGRVAGDIQYF. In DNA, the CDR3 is TGCGCCAGCAGCCAAGAGTATGGCAGGGGGCGAGTAGCGGGCGACATTCAGTACTTC.